Below, 21 T cell receptor beta chains from the same sample are listed, as sequenced in a study of regulatory T cells in long-lasting Graves disease. HTBI primers from iRepertoire and Arm-PCR of CDR3 regions yielded the TCR beta libraries. Via MiXCR, TCRdb re-called the multiplex PCR reads, giving one row per CDR3 protein. The sample has about 540,000 distinct CDR3 sequences; about 13% are singletons. Time point specified: newly diagnosed GD, antithyroid drugs for less than 3 months. With RNA extracted from PBMCs as input, the TCR library was made. The same data also went into a second study, on T cells in Graves' hyperthyroidism and ophthalmopathy.

The sequenced sample was peripheral blood mononuclear cells (PBMCs), obtained at new diagnosis, from a patient treated with antithyroid drugs. The receptor source for this set is a man younger than 45 with Graves disease.

This clonotype was detected many times. J is TRBJ2-1 and V is TRBV9; maybe TRBD2 (5 bases). Germline CDR1 is SGDLS and CDR2 is YYNGEE. V was trimmed by 4 bases and J by 8 bases, leaving 10 bases between them. CDR3 length equals 12 residues. In DNA, the CDR3 is TGTGCCAGCAGCTCGGACTCCTATGAGCAGTTCTTC. Its translation is CASSSDSYEQFF.

The chain is built from TRBV12-3 or TRBV12-4 and TRBJ1-6, with 8 bases identical to TRBD1. V shed 3 bases and J 10 bases; nucleotides not matched to a gene: 8. This CDR3 has 15 amino acids. CDR3: CASSFLPQGASPLHF. The CDR3 DNA is TGTGCCAGCAGTTTTCTCCCCCAGGGGGCCTCACCCCTCCACTTT.

This clonotype came up many times. This CDR3 reads CASSRGSGANVLTF. As DNA, the CDR3 is TGTGCCAGCAGCCGGGGGTCCGGGGCCAACGTCCTGACTTTC. The V gene is TRBV7-2, the J gene TRBJ2-6, with D perhaps matching TRBD2 (6 bases). There are 14 residues in the CDR3. The germline gives CDR1 SGHTA, CDR2 FQGNSA. V dropped 5 bases and J dropped 4 bases, with 9 bases sitting between them.

The chain couples TRBV20-1 to TRBJ2-4; D may be TRBD2 (5 bases). The V gene's germline CDR1 is DFQATT and CDR2 SNEGSKA (reference sequence). CDR3 length equals 13 residues. V shed 1 base and J shed 5 bases, with 9 bases lying between them. CDR3 amino acids: CSARVFSENIQYF. CDR3 in DNA: TGCAGTGCTAGAGTTTTTAGCGAAAACATTCAGTACTTC.

The chain combines TRBV6-1 with TRBJ2-7, with D possibly TRBD2 on 5 matching bases. The germline CDR1 and CDR2 sequences are MNHNS and SASEGT. Trimming shortened V by 5 bases and J by 1 base, and 9 bases separated the two germline ends. CDR3 length: 13 residues. This CDR3 reads CASSPRESYEQYF. As DNA, the CDR3 is TGTGCCAGCAGTCCTAGGGAGTCCTACGAGCAGTACTTC.

This clonotype appeared many times. In DNA form, the CDR3 reads TGTGCCTGGAAAGGGGCCCAAGAGACCCAGTACTTC. Its translation: CAWKGAQETQYF. The V gene is TRBV30, the J gene TRBJ2-5; TRBD1 might be the D (5 bases). Trimming stripped 4 bases from V and 1 base from J, with 7 bases between. Germline CDR1 and CDR2: GTSNPN and SVGIG (reference sequence). CDR3 length: 12 amino acids.

The table lists this clonotype with many counts. The J gene is TRBJ2-5, the V gene TRBV2; D possibly corresponds to TRBD1 (6 bases). The CDR3 is made up of 14 amino acids. Germline V gene data show CDR1 as SNHLY and CDR2 as FYNNEI. V was shortened by 3 bases and J by 5 bases, with 13 bases between the two germline ends. The CDR3 nucleotides are TGTGCCAGCAGTGACCCCAGGGGTAGGGAGACCCAGTACTTC. It is translated as CASSDPRGRETQYF.

This clonotype was observed at least ten times. This chain connects TRBV12-3 or TRBV12-4 to TRBJ1-1; possibly TRBD1 for D (5 bases). V was trimmed by 3 bases and J by 0 bases, leaving 11 bases between them. This CDR3 comprises 15 residues. In nucleotides, the CDR3 is TGTGCCAGCAGTTTTATCCGGGGCCTGAACACTGAAGCTTTCTTT. Protein: CASSFIRGLNTEAFF.

This clonotype has ten or more counts. V is TRBV7-2 and J is TRBJ2-1; 7 bases align to TRBD1. The ends lost 5 bases at V and 8 bases at J; junction bases unmatched: 9. Per germline, CDR1 SGHTA and CDR2 FQGNSA. This CDR3 comprises 14 residues. CDR3 nucleotide sequence: TGTGCCAGCAGCCACCGACAGGGTAGGGATGAGCAGTTCTTC. Encoded protein: CASSHRQGRDEQFF.

This clonotype came up many times. V usage is TRBV30 and J usage is TRBJ2-1; TRBD2 matches 10 bases. The length of the CDR3 is 15 residues. The V gene end was trimmed by 3 bases and the J gene end by 6 bases; junction bases not matched to a gene: 8. Germline CDR1 GTSNPN, CDR2 SVGIG (reference sequence). The CDR3 DNA reads TGTGCCTGGAGATTCCCAGCGGGAGGGGTCAATGAGCAGTTCTTC. It encodes CAWRFPAGGVNEQFF.

The chain carries TRBV9 and TRBJ2-7; 7 nucleotides align to TRBD1. Germline V gene sequence: CDR1 SGDLS, CDR2 YYNGEE. The CDR3 length is 17 residues. V trimming: 3 bases; J trimming: 2 bases; junction bases outside the gene matches: 14. The CDR3 DNA reads TGTGCCAGCAGCGCACAAGGGGGCGCGTTATCCCCCTACGAGCAGTACTTC. It is translated as CASSAQGGALSPYEQYF. The whole variable domain, filled in from reference TRBV9 and TRBJ2-7, reads DSGVTQTPKHLITATGQRVTLRCSPRSGDLSVYWYQQSLDQGLQFLIQYYNGEERAKGNILERFSAQQFPDLHSELNLSSLELGDSALYFCASSAQGGALSPYEQYFGPGTRLTVT.

The chain carries TRBV20-1 and TRBJ2-7; D may be TRBD1 or TRBD2 (6 bases each). This CDR3 has 17 amino acids. Trimming stripped 6 bases from V and 0 bases from J, with 24 bases between. CDR1 and CDR2 (germline): DFQATT, SNEGSKA (reference sequence). The CDR3 bases are TGCAGTGCCGCCGAGGGGGACTCACCCTTAAGCTCCTACGAGCAGTACTTC. Translated: CSAAEGDSPLSSYEQYF.

About this clonotype: A much larger clone lies a single base off, so this may be a read error. The chain couples TRBV18 to TRBJ2-1; 9 positions agree with TRBD1. Germline V lookup: CDR1 KGHSH, CDR2 LQKENI. CDR3 length equals 13 residues. The CDR3 loop reads CVSSPPGTGQQFF. The DNA of the CDR3 is TGTGTCAGCTCACCTCCCGGGACAGGGCAGCAGTTCTTC.

This clonotype was observed at least ten times. The V call is TRBV29-1, the J call TRBJ2-7; 10 bases are shared with TRBD1. The V gene end was trimmed by 6 bases and the J gene end by 5 bases; junction bases not matched to a gene: 13. The CDR3 runs 15 residues. Germline lookup yields CDR1 SQVTM and CDR2 ANQGSEA. The CDR3 coding sequence is TGCAGCGTAGTAACTTGGGGACAGGGGACCCACGAGCAGTACTTC. Its protein product is CSVVTWGQGTHEQYF.

V and J are TRBV18 and TRBJ2-7; 7 bases line up with TRBD1. Germline assignment: CDR1 KGHSH and CDR2 LQKENI. J lost 6 bases, V lost 4 bases, and 6 bases had no gene match. The CDR3 runs to 13 residues. For the CDR3, the DNA is TGTGCCAGCTCACTCGACAGGGTCGTCGAGCAGTACTTC. Residues: CASSLDRVVEQYF.

This clonotype was seen more than once but under ten times. One end of the junction is discordant with germline, which a read error may explain. This sequence joins TRBV16 and TRBJ1-1, with unresolved D. Germline V CDR1 and CDR2: KGHSY, FQNENV. CDR3 size: 15 residues. CDR3 protein: CASSQSRVVKTEAFF. DNA of the CDR3: TGTGCCAGCAGCCAATCTAGGGTAGTGAAAACTGAAGCTTTCTTT.

This clonotype occurred many times. J is TRBJ2-1 and V is TRBV20-1; TRBD2 aligns across 11 bases. Trimming cost V 3 bases and J 5 bases; bases outside gene matches: 6. Per the germline V gene, CDR1 is DFQATT and CDR2 is SNEGSKA (reference sequence). The CDR3 spans 15 residues. CDR3 residues: CSASSSGRFNNEQFF. The CDR3 DNA reads as TGCAGTGCTAGTTCTAGCGGGAGGTTCAACAATGAGCAGTTCTTC.

This clonotype was observed a handful of times. This chain connects TRBV7-2 to TRBJ1-1; TRBD1 agrees at 7 bases. This CDR3 contains 15 residues. The V gene's germline CDR1 is SGHTA and CDR2 FQGNSA. Germline trimming cut 3 bases from V and 3 bases from J; bases unmatched to any gene: 7. CDR3 DNA: TGTGCCAGCAGCTTCTTTGGACAGGATGACACTGAAGCTTTCTTT. This encodes CASSFFGQDDTEAFF.

This clonotype was observed a handful of times. The chain employs TRBV7-8 and TRBJ2-3; 8 bases agree with TRBD2. This CDR3 has 16 amino acids. J gave up 11 bases and V 8 bases, and 21 bases lay outside the gene matches. Germline V gene sequence: CDR1 SGHVS, CDR2 FQNEAQ. CDR3 coding DNA: TGTGCCAGCTACCGTACCGGGACTAGTCCGGCCACGAGGCAGTATTTT. This encodes CASYRTGTSPATRQYF.

This clonotype came up many times. This chain links TRBV6-1 with TRBJ2-3; no clear D. V lost 6 bases to trimming and J lost 4 bases, with 11 bases between them. Germline CDR1 MNHNS, CDR2 SASEGT. The CDR3 runs 13 residues. Written as DNA, the CDR3 is TGTGCCAGCAGCCGCTCGAGCGCAGATACGCAGTATTTT. It specifies CASSRSSADTQYF.

This clonotype appeared many times. The chain is built from TRBV3-1 and TRBJ1-3; D is uncertain. Germline CDR1 and CDR2: LGHDT and YNNKEL (reference sequence). This CDR3 is 14 amino acids long. Trimming removed 1 base from V and 3 bases from J, with 7 bases in between. CDR3 protein: CASSQGGDGNTIYF. The CDR3 bases are TGTGCCAGCAGCCAAGGGGGAGATGGAAACACCATATATTTT.